Given below is one T cell receptor beta chain in context. Its target is not known. The table came from immunoSEQ multiplex PCR; TCRdb's copy has only in-frame clones and leaves some out. In the table there are roughly 30,000 clones, 80% to 85% of which are singletons. These data are taken from a study of T cells in localized non-small cell lung cancer. Findings and caveats of the study: Out of the top 100 tumor clones, a median around 57 were seen in adjacent lung. Only one tumor region was sequenced, so heterogeneity remains possible. The study found T cell clonality highest in uninvolved adjacent lung, above tumor.

The CDR3 has 15 residues. The trim removed 4 bases at V and 6 bases at J, leaving 6 bases unmatched. Looked up from germline, CDR1 is SNHLY and CDR2 is FYNNEI. The sequence derives from a man aged 40-75 years with stage III lung adenocarcinoma. This specimen was peripheral blood mononuclear cells, taken before any cancer treatment. The chain combines TRBV2 with TRBJ2-3; 11 positions agree with TRBD2. This CDR3 reads CASSVAGGLGDTQYF. Here the CDR3 DNA reads TGTGCCAGCAGTGTAGCGGGAGGGCTGGGGGATACGCAGTATTTT.